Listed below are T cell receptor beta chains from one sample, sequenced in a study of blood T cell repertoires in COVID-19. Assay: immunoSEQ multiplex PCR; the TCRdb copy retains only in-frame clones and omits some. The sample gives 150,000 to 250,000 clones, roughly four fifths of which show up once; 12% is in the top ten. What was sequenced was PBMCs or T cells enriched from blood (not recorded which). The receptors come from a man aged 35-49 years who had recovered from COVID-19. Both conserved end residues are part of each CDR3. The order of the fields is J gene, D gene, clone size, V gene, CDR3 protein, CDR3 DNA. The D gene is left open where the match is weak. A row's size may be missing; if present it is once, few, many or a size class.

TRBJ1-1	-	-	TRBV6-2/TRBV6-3	CASSRGMNTEAFF	TGTGCCAGCAGCAGGGGCATGAACACTGAAGCTTTCTTT
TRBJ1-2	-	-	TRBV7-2	CASSSRVVGRYGYTF	TGTGCCAGCAGCTCTAGAGTGGTGGGTCGCTATGGCTACACCTTC
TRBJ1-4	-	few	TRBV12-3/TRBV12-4	CASSFQNNEKLFF	TGTGCCAGCAGTTTTCAGAATAATGAAAAACTGTTTTTT
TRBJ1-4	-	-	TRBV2	CASSPNPGVANEKLFF	TGTGCCAGCAGTCCAAACCCCGGGGTTGCTAATGAAAAACTGTTTTTT
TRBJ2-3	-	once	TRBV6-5	CASSYRGDTQYF	TGTGCCAGCAGTTACCGGGGGGATACGCAGTATTTT
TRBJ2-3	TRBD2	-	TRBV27	CASTLNSGSGVDTQYF	TGTGCCAGCACACTGAACAGCGGGAGTGGAGTAGATACGCAGTATTTT
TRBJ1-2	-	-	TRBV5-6	CASSLAGVVYGYTF	TGTGCCAGCAGCTTGGCGGGGGTAGTCTATGGCTACACCTTC
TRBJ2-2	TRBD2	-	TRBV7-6	CASSSYTSGSNTGELFF	TGTGCCAGCAGCTCCTACACTAGCGGCTCGAACACCGGGGAGCTGTTTTTT
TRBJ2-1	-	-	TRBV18	CASSSQRNEQFF	TGTGCCAGCTCATCTCAGCGCAATGAGCAGTTCTTC
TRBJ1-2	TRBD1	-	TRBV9	CASSVGTAANYGYTF	TGTGCCAGCAGCGTCGGGACAGCAGCTAACTATGGCTACACCTTC
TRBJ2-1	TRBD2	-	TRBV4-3	CASSQDLGLAVLSSYNEQFF	TGCGCCAGCAGCCAAGATCTGGGACTAGCGGTCCTGAGCTCCTACAATGAGCAGTTCTTC
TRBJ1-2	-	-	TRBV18	CASSPTGTGANYGYTF	TGTGCCAGCTCACCAACTGGAACAGGAGCTAACTATGGCTACACCTTC
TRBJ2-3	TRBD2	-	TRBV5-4	CASSHGLAGGPSNTQYF	TGTGCCAGCAGTCACGGACTAGCGGGAGGGCCTTCGAATACGCAGTATTTT
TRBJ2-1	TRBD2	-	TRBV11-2	CASSLDPAGGSYNEQFF	TGTGCCAGCAGCTTAGATCCGGCGGGAGGGTCCTACAATGAGCAGTTCTTC
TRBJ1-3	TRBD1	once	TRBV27	CASRRDRGDTIYF	TGTGCCAGCAGGCGGGACAGGGGTGACACCATATATTTT
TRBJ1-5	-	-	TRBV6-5	CASSYSMGEVGQPQHF	TGTGCCAGCAGTTACTCTATGGGGGAGGTGGGTCAGCCCCAGCATTTT
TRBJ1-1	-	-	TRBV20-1	CSAPRGSEAFF	TGCAGTGCCCCGAGAGGATCCGAAGCTTTCTTT
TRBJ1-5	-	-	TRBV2	CASSVVENQPQHF	TGTGCCAGCAGTGTTGTCGAGAATCAGCCCCAGCATTTT
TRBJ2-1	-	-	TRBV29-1	CSVEVTVLGVKNEQFF	TGCAGCGTTGAAGTGACGGTTCTAGGAGTGAAGAATGAGCAGTTCTTC
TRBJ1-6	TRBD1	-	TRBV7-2	CASSLIRTGDSPLHF	TGTGCCAGCAGCTTAATTAGGACAGGAGACTCACCCCTCCACTTT
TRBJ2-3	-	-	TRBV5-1	CASSWRQHNYTQYF	TGCGCCAGCAGCTGGCGACAGCACAATTATACGCAGTATTTT
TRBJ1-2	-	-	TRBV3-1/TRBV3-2	CASSQDPRLEGYTF	TGTGCCAGCAGCCAAGACCCCCGGTTAGAAGGCTACACCTTC
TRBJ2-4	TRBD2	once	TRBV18	CASSLETPAGAKNIQYF	TGTGCCAGCTCACTCGAAACCCCAGCGGGGGCCAAAAACATTCAGTACTTC
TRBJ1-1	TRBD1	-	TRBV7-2	CASSPGRGRPTYLNTEAFF	TGTGCCAGCAGCCCCGGGAGGGGGCGACCCACTTACTTGAACACTGAAGCTTTCTTT
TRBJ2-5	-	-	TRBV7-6	CASSSGLEETQYF	TGTGCCAGCAGCAGCGGACTGGAGGAGACCCAGTACTTC
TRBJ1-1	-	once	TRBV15	CATSPTGQQNTEAFF	TGTGCCACCAGCCCTACCGGACAGCAGAACACTGAAGCTTTCTTT
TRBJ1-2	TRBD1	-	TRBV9	CASSRGDRLYGYTF	TGTGCCAGCAGCCGGGGGGACAGGCTATATGGCTACACCTTC
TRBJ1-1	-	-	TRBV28	CASSLQDRLNTEAFF	TGTGCCAGCAGTTTACAGGACAGATTGAACACTGAAGCTTTCTTT
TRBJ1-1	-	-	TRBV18	CASSPGRDTEAFF	TGTGCCAGCTCACCAGGGAGGGACACTGAAGCTTTCTTT
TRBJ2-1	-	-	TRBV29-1	CSGGPGWGMPYNEQFF	TGCAGCGGAGGGCCCGGGTGGGGAATGCCCTACAATGAGCAGTTCTTC
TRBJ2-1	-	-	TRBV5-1	CASSLTGQQGNEQFF	TGCGCCAGCAGCTTGACCGGACAACAGGGAAATGAGCAGTTCTTC
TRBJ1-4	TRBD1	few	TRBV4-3	CASSQGLNVVRDRLFF	TGCGCCAGCAGCCAAGGTCTCAACGTCGTCAGGGACAGACTGTTTTTT